A single sample is the source of the 32 T cell receptor beta chains below, sequenced in a study of Ad26.COV2.S vaccination and SARS-CoV-2 variants. Treatment reported: about 20 received Ad26.COV2.S at low or high dose, single or two shots; roughly five received placebo; per-sample allocation not given. Following the first vaccine or placebo injection, samples were taken on day 63. Only in-frame clones appear in the TCRdb table, and some are missing; sequencing was by immunoSEQ multiplex PCR. Of 510,000 or so clones listed, about 83% are singletons. Sequencing was performed on peripheral blood, taken in a trial of Ad26.COV2.S vaccine versus placebo. Source of these receptors: a person between 18 and 60 years old who received the Ad26.COV2.S COVID-19 vaccine or a placebo.

This clone showed up just once. The V and J genes are TRBV29-1 and TRBJ2-1; D gene unclear. Germline V gene data show CDR1 as SQVTM and CDR2 as ANQGSEA. V lost 4 bases and J 2 bases, leaving 9 bases between the germline ends. The CDR3 is made up of 13 amino acids. The CDR3: CSVVGGTYNEQFF. The CDR3 region has the DNA TGCAGCGTTGTAGGCGGTACCTACAATGAGCAGTTCTTC.

This clone appeared a single time. Within the sample, other DNA sequences also encode this same CDR3. V and J are TRBV18 and TRBJ1-1; D unclear. Trimming took 1 base from V and 1 from J, leaving 4 bases between them. The CDR3 runs to 13 residues. Germline V gives CDR1 KGHSH, CDR2 LQKENI. The CDR3 DNA sequence: TGTGCCAGCTCACCACAAGGGAACACTGAAGCTTTCTTT. Translating it yields CASSPQGNTEAFF. The full variable domain, with the rest looked up from reference TRBV18 and TRBJ1-1, is NAGVMQNPRHLVRRRGQEARLRCSPMKGHSHVYWYRQLPEEGLKFMVYLQKENIIDESGMPKERFSAEFPKEGPSILRIQQVVRGDSAAYFCASSPQGNTEAFFGQGTRLTVV.

The J gene is TRBJ2-7, the V gene TRBV6-5; 8 nucleotides match TRBD2. Unmatched junction bases numbered 5, after V lost 2 bases and J lost 2 bases. Germline V gene sequence: CDR1 MNHEY, CDR2 SVGAGI. The CDR3 length is 15 residues. CDR3 amino acids: CASSYNAGGAYEQYF. CDR3 coding DNA: TGTGCCAGCAGTTACAACGCGGGAGGTGCCTACGAGCAGTACTTC.

This sequence joins TRBV25-1 and TRBJ1-1; D not certain. This CDR3 is built from 14 residues. Trimming took 4 bases from V and 4 from J, leaving 13 bases between them. Germline-derived CDR1 and CDR2 are MGHDK and SYGVNS. CDR3 sequence (DNA): TGTGCCAGCAGTGGTTTCGGGATCTTCACTGAAGCTTTCTTT. Its translation is CASSGFGIFTEAFF.

DNA for the CDR3: TGTGCCAGCAGCTCACCGGGAGGGAGCCTCGAGCAGTTCTTC. This encodes CASSSPGGSLEQFF. The chain is built from TRBV5-4 and TRBJ2-1, with TRBD2 matching 8 bases. Germline loops: CDR1 SGHNT, CDR2 YYREEE (reference sequence). V gave up 3 bases and J gave up 10 bases; unmatched junction bases: 9. The CDR3 covers 14 residues.

The chain couples TRBV5-5 to TRBJ2-7; 8 nucleotides align to TRBD2. CDR3 length: 14 amino acids. Per germline, CDR1 SGHKS and CDR2 YYEKEE (reference sequence). Trimming cost V 2 bases and J 6 bases; bases outside gene matches: 7. The CDR3 loop is CASSFGSGTGEQYF. The CDR3 nucleotides read TGTGCCAGCAGCTTTGGTAGCGGGACTGGCGAGCAGTACTTC.

This clone was recorded only once. The chain employs TRBV27 and TRBJ1-2, with 10 nucleotides matching TRBD1. The CDR3 contains 17 residues. The ends lost 4 bases at V and 1 base at J; junction bases unmatched: 9. In germline, CDR1 is MNHEY, CDR2 SMNVEV (reference sequence). CDR3 sequence: CASSSSGTGEGNYGYTF. The CDR3 bases are TGTGCCAGCAGTTCCTCCGGGACAGGGGAGGGTAACTATGGCTACACCTTC.

This clone was seen just once. This chain connects TRBV20-1 to TRBJ2-5, with unresolved D. CDR3 length: 13 amino acids. Per germline, CDR1 DFQATT and CDR2 SNEGSKA (reference sequence). V dropped 3 bases and J dropped 1 base, with 9 bases sitting between them. As DNA, the CDR3 is TGCAGTGCTAGTGCCGGGCCCCAAGAGACCCAGTACTTC. Its protein product is CSASAGPQETQYF.

The chain carries TRBV5-1 and TRBJ2-1; TRBD2 aligns across 13 bases. The CDR3 loop spans 14 amino acids. Per germline, CDR1 SGHRS and CDR2 YFSETQ. The V segment lost 6 bases and the J segment 6 bases; nucleotides outside the gene matches: 3. DNA of the CDR3: TGCGCCAGCACGGGACTAGCGGGGTCCAATGAGCAGTTCTTC. This codes for CASTGLAGSNEQFF.

The DNA for the CDR3 is TGTGCCAGCTCACCCTCGGCCGGGCAAGAGACCCAGTACTTC. Protein: CASSPSAGQETQYF. The chain combines TRBV18 with TRBJ2-5; D not certain. This CDR3 region has 14 residues. The V gene's germline CDR1 is KGHSH and CDR2 LQKENI. V lost 3 bases, J lost 2 bases, and 10 bases lay in between.

CDR3 sequence: CASSPDRPMNTEAFF. The CDR3, as DNA: TGTGCCAGCTCACCGGACAGGCCAATGAACACTGAAGCTTTCTTT. This chain joins TRBV18 and TRBJ1-1, with 7 bases fitting TRBD1. Losses at the gene ends were 3 bases for V and 0 bases for J; bases not matched to a gene: 4. Germline V gene sequence: CDR1 KGHSH, CDR2 LQKENI. CDR3 length: 15 residues.

This chain links TRBV2 with TRBJ2-7; D may be TRBD2 (5 bases). This CDR3 contains 14 residues. Trimming left V 7 bases short and J 2 bases short, with 15 bases between. Looked up from germline, CDR1 is SNHLY and CDR2 is FYNNEI. CDR3 bases: TGTGCCAGCACCGAGGGTAGCCCACCCTACGAGCAGTACTTC. Translation gives CASTEGSPPYEQYF.

The gene calls are TRBV7-8 and TRBJ2-3; 13 bases fit TRBD2. Unmatched junction bases numbered 6, after V lost 2 bases and J lost 7 bases. The germline gives CDR1 SGHVS, CDR2 FQNEAQ. This CDR3 is built from 16 residues. DNA for the CDR3: TGTGCCAGCAGCTTATGGACTAGCGGGGGAACGAATACGCAGTATTTT. It encodes CASSLWTSGGTNTQYF. Filled out from reference TRBV7-8 and TRBJ2-3, the complete variable domain reads GAGVSQSPRYKVAKRGQDVALRCDPISGHVSLFWYQQALGQGPEFLTYFQNEAQLDKSGLPSDRFFAERPEGSVSTLKIQRTQQEDSAVYLCASSLWTSGGTNTQYFGPGTRLTVL.

This clone was seen only once. This sequence joins TRBV27 and TRBJ1-2; D perhaps matches TRBD1 (5 bases). V was cut by 3 bases and J by 5 bases, with 13 bases left in between. Germline V gives CDR1 MNHEY, CDR2 SMNVEV (reference sequence). The CDR3 totals 14 residues. The CDR3 coding sequence is TGTGCCAGCAGTTTTTTAGGGGAGGGGTATGGCTACACCTTC. Protein sequence: CASSFLGEGYGYTF.

The chain is built from TRBV19 and TRBJ2-3, with TRBD2 identical over 9 bases. The CDR3 is 17 amino acids. CDR1 is LNHDA and CDR2 is SQIVND in the germline V gene (reference sequence). J lost 7 bases, V lost 3 bases, and 14 bases had no gene match. The CDR3 DNA reads as TGTGCCAGTAGTATGTCTAACCTGGCGGGAGGGCGAAATACGCAGTATTTT. Translated: CASSMSNLAGGRNTQYF.

This rearrangement joins TRBV28 to TRBJ2-1; TRBD2 agrees at 7 bases. This CDR3 contains 17 residues. With 2 bases clipped from V and 2 bases from J, the junction kept 9 bases outside the gene matches. Per germline, CDR1 MDHEN and CDR2 SYDVKM. The CDR3 reads CASSLVGAGPAYNEQFF. CDR3 sequence (DNA): TGTGCCAGCAGTTTAGTAGGAGCGGGGCCAGCCTACAATGAGCAGTTCTTC. The full variable domain, its missing parts supplied by reference TRBV28 and TRBJ2-1, is DVKVTQSSRYLVKRTGEKVFLECVQDMDHENMFWYRQDPGLGLRLIYFSYDVKMKEKGDIPEGYSVSREKKERFSLILESASTNQTSMYLCASSLVGAGPAYNEQFFGPGTRLTVL.

The chain uses TRBV15 and TRBJ1-1; D is uncertain. The germline V and J ends were trimmed by 0 bases and 2 bases, with 4 bases remaining between them. This CDR3 contains 13 residues. CDR1 is LNHNV and CDR2 is YYDKDF in the germline V gene (reference sequence). The CDR3 sequence: CATSRDSNTEAFF. CDR3 nucleotides: TGTGCCACCAGCAGAGACAGCAACACTGAAGCTTTCTTT.

The rearrangement joins TRBV7-8 to TRBJ2-7; 7 positions match TRBD2. The length of the CDR3 is 13 residues. V dropped 5 bases and J dropped 1; count of bases not matched to a gene: 2. Germline lookup yields CDR1 SGHVS and CDR2 FQNEAQ. In DNA, the CDR3 is TGTGCCAGCAGCCCGGGACTATCCTACGAGCAGTACTTC. Protein sequence: CASSPGLSYEQYF.

The chain recombines TRBV19 with TRBJ1-1, with D unresolved. V was trimmed by 3 bases and J by 4 bases, leaving 15 bases between them. The CDR3 spans 15 residues. Germline assignment: CDR1 LNHDA and CDR2 SQIVND (reference sequence). The CDR3 here is CASSMIGSGSTEAFF. In DNA, the CDR3 is TGTGCCAGTAGTATGATCGGATCTGGAAGCACTGAAGCTTTCTTT.

V usage is TRBV6-2 or TRBV6-3 and J usage is TRBJ1-4; weak D call: TRBD1 (5 bases). The CDR3 extends over 14 amino acids. Germline values: CDR1 MNHEY, CDR2 SVGEGT. The V gene lost 5 bases and the J gene lost 8 bases, with 15 bases spanning the gap. The CDR3 sequence: CASSLKGIREKLFF. The CDR3 coding sequence is TGTGCCAGCAGTCTCAAGGGGATACGGGAAAAACTGTTTTTT.

The chain uses TRBV12-3 or TRBV12-4 and TRBJ2-3, with no clear D. The CDR3 is made up of 12 amino acids. V was trimmed by 3 bases and J by 5 bases, leaving 6 bases between them. CDR3 DNA: TGTGCCAGCAGTTTGACCTTAGATACGCAGTATTTT. It translates to CASSLTLDTQYF.

The rearrangement links TRBV15 to TRBJ1-5; possible D gene TRBD1, 5 bases. Trimming pared 1 base from V and 6 bases from J, leaving 10 bases between. Germline V lookup: CDR1 LNHNV, CDR2 YYDKDF (reference sequence). The CDR3 is made up of 14 amino acids. CDR3 amino acids: CATSRGGGSQPQHF. The CDR3 nucleotides read TGTGCCACCAGCAGAGGCGGGGGGTCTCAGCCCCAGCATTTT.

The V and J genes are TRBV30 and TRBJ1-1, with D possibly being TRBD1 (6 bases). This CDR3 region has 12 residues. The germline V gene encodes CDR1 GTSNPN and CDR2 SVGIG (reference sequence). Trimming removed 5 bases at V and 5 bases at J, with 12 bases between. The CDR3 nucleotides read TGTGCCTGGGGGGGCCGGGGGACTGAAGCTTTCTTT. Protein product: CAWGGRGTEAFF.

This clone is a singleton in its sample. The chain joins TRBV4-2 to TRBJ2-2; D is ambiguous. The CDR3 has 14 amino acids. Trimming removed 0 bases from V and 4 bases from J, with 6 bases in between. CDR1 is LGHNA and CDR2 is YNFKEQ in the germline V gene. The DNA for the CDR3 is TGTGCCAGCAGCCAAGAGGGCTCCACCGGGGAGCTGTTTTTT. Encoded protein: CASSQEGSTGELFF.

The genes are TRBV7-3 and TRBJ1-1; D not certain. Germline V CDR1 and CDR2: SGHTA, FQGTGA. This CDR3 comprises 14 residues. Trimming took off 6 bases at V and 2 bases at J, with 13 bases between the two ends. The CDR3 DNA follows: TGTGCCAGCAGTCTCACTGGGGATAACACTGAAGCTTTCTTT. Protein product: CASSLTGDNTEAFF.

The V call is TRBV5-4, the J call TRBJ2-3, with a tentative D call TRBD2 (5 bases). The CDR3 runs 14 residues. The germline gives CDR1 SGHNT, CDR2 YYREEE (reference sequence). Trimming stripped 0 bases from V and 5 bases from J, with 10 bases between. The CDR3 region is CASSLVGGGDTQYF. The CDR3 coding sequence is TGTGCCAGCAGCTTGGTCGGCGGAGGAGATACGCAGTATTTT. Combining the CDR3 with reference TRBV5-4 and TRBJ2-3 gives the whole variable domain ETGVTQSPTHLIKTRGQQVTLRCSSQSGHNTVSWYQQALGQGPQFIFQYYREEENGRGNFPPRFSGLQFPNYSSELNVNALELDDSALYLCASSLVGGGDTQYFGPGTRLTVL.

CDR3 in DNA: TGTGCCAGCAGTCGAATGTCTAGCGGGAGCACAGATACGCAGTATTTT. Amino acids: CASSRMSSGSTDTQYF. This chain uses TRBV3-1 (or the pseudogene TRBV3-2) with TRBJ2-3; 8 nucleotides line up with TRBD2. J lost 0 bases, V lost 6 bases, and 8 bases had no gene match. The CDR3 consists of 16 residues. Germline V CDR1 and CDR2: LGHDT, YNNKEL (reference sequence).

This clone was detected once. The chain couples TRBV19 to TRBJ2-6; D remains unclear. The V gene lost 7 bases and the J gene lost 0 bases, with 10 bases spanning the gap. The length of the CDR3 is 15 residues. Germline lookup yields CDR1 LNHDA and CDR2 SQIVND (reference sequence). This CDR3 is CASTRGVSGANVLTF. The CDR3 region has the DNA TGTGCCAGTACCCGAGGAGTCTCTGGGGCCAACGTCCTGACTTTC.

The rearrangement joins TRBV6-6 to TRBJ1-4; perhaps TRBD1 as D (5 bases). The CDR3 is 14 amino acids. Germline V gives CDR1 MNHNY, CDR2 SVGAGI (reference sequence). Trimming stripped 1 base from V and 7 bases from J, with 10 bases between. The CDR3 here is CASSYWQGGEKLFF. For the CDR3, the DNA is TGTGCCAGCAGTTACTGGCAGGGAGGTGAAAAACTGTTTTTT.

This chain links TRBV27 with TRBJ1-5; TRBD1 might be the D (5 bases). The CDR3 runs to 19 residues. V dropped 6 bases and J dropped 0 bases, with 24 bases sitting between them. CDR1 is MNHEY and CDR2 is SMNVEV in the germline V gene (reference sequence). The CDR3 is CASRPGPTISGDSNQPQHF. The CDR3 nucleotides are TGTGCCAGCAGACCGGGACCCACTATTAGCGGGGATAGCAATCAGCCCCAGCATTTT.

The gene calls are TRBV13 and TRBJ2-6; D not certain. Germline CDR1 and CDR2: PRHDT and FYEKMQ (reference sequence). The CDR3 runs 13 residues. Trimming shortened V by 5 bases and J by 4 bases, and 6 bases separated the two germline ends. CDR3 in DNA: TGTGCCAGCAGCCCCTCCGGGGCCAACGTCCTGACTTTC. This sequence encodes CASSPSGANVLTF.

This clone was detected once. The chain recombines TRBV27 with TRBJ1-1; 8 nucleotides line up with TRBD1. Germline V gene data show CDR1 as MNHEY and CDR2 as SMNVEV (reference sequence). V lost 8 bases and J lost 11; bases outside the gene matches: 10. CDR3 size: 12 residues. Written as DNA, the CDR3 is TGTGCCAGCGTCCACGACAGGGGTAGGGCTTTCTTT. Translation: CASVHDRGRAFF.